Below are 19 T cell receptor beta chains sequenced from a single sample in a study of blood T cell repertoires in COVID-19. Clones were sequenced by immunoSEQ multiplex PCR, and TCRdb holds only the in-frame ones, with some missing. This table holds tens of thousands of clones, 81% found once. Sequencing was performed on peripheral blood. Receptors were obtained from a woman at least 80 years old with COVID-19, enrolled during active disease.

V is TRBV7-3 and J is TRBJ2-7; 7 positions match TRBD2. Germline-derived CDR1 and CDR2 are SGHTA and FQGTGA. There are 13 residues in the CDR3. The J segment lost 3 bases and the V segment lost 2 bases, leaving 1 base of the junction unmatched. This CDR3 is CASSLWGGYEQYF. CDR3 nucleotide sequence: TGTGCCAGCAGCTTATGGGGGGGCTACGAGCAGTACTTC.

This clone was seen only once. The J gene is TRBJ2-1, the V gene TRBV7-9, with D possibly being TRBD2 (5 bases). Germline assignment: CDR1 SEHNR and CDR2 FQNEAQ (reference sequence). V was clipped by 1 base and J by 15 bases, with 16 bases between them. The CDR3 is 13 residues long. CDR3 protein: CASSLEGTSSLFF. Here the CDR3 DNA reads TGTGCCAGCAGCTTAGAGGGTACTAGTTCTCTGTTCTTC. The variable domain in full, completed from reference TRBV7-9 and TRBJ2-1, reads DTGVSQNPRHKITKRGQNVTFRCDPISEHNRLYWYRQTLGQGPEFLTYFQNEAQLEKSRLLSDRFSAERPKGSFSTLEIQRTEQGDSAMYLCASSLEGTSSLFFGPGTRLTVL.

The CDR3 DNA is TGTGCCAGCTCACCGACGGGACTAGCGGGAGTTGGTGGGAGAGAGCAGTACTTC. Translation gives CASSPTGLAGVGGREQYF. The chain couples TRBV18 to TRBJ2-7, with 14 bases that match TRBD2. Germline trimming cut 3 bases from V and 7 bases from J; bases unmatched to any gene: 14. Germline CDR1 is KGHSH and CDR2 is LQKENI. The CDR3 consists of 18 residues.

This chain links TRBV4-2 with TRBJ2-1; 10 positions agree with TRBD2. After removal of 4 bases from V and 5 bases from J, the junction contained 8 bases not matched to a gene. This CDR3 spans 16 amino acids. Germline V gene lookup returns CDR1 LGHNA and CDR2 YNFKEQ. The CDR3 DNA sequence: TGTGCCAGCAGCCCACCTAGCGGGAGTATGAACAATGAGCAGTTCTTC. Translation gives CASSPPSGSMNNEQFF.

The chain carries TRBV21-1 and TRBJ2-3; TRBD2, the table's D call, lacks a check against the DNA. TRBV21-1 is a pseudogene segment. This CDR3 has 20 residues. The CDR3: CASSKGSLAGSLSERNTQYF. CDR3 in DNA: TGTGCCAGCAGCAAAGGGTCACTAGCGGGATCCCTATCGGAGCGGAATACGCAGTATTTT.

V is TRBV19 and J is TRBJ2-1, with a tentative D call TRBD2 (5 bases). Trimming left V 5 bases short and J 0 bases short, with 8 bases between. The CDR3 is 14 residues long. The germline V gene encodes CDR1 LNHDA and CDR2 SQIVND (reference sequence). CDR3 sequence reads: CASSAGNSYNEQFF. DNA for the CDR3: TGTGCCAGTAGTGCCGGGAACTCCTACAATGAGCAGTTCTTC.

The V call is TRBV14, the J call TRBJ2-5; 7 bases agree with TRBD2. Germline values: CDR1 SGHDN, CDR2 FVKESK. CDR3 length equals 13 residues. Trimming at V came to 3 bases and at J to 3 bases, leaving 1 base not matched to a gene. CDR3 amino acids: CASSHRGEETQYF. The CDR3 nucleotides are TGTGCCAGCAGCCACCGGGGGGAAGAGACCCAGTACTTC.

The chain links TRBV28 to TRBJ2-7; a weak D match, TRBD2 (6 bases). Trimming took off 5 bases at V and 0 bases at J, with 14 bases between the two ends. The CDR3 has 15 amino acids. Germline assignment: CDR1 MDHEN and CDR2 SYDVKM. The CDR3 DNA sequence: TGTGCCAGCAGTCCTGCGGCGGGGCGCTCCTACGAGCAGTACTTC. It codes for CASSPAAGRSYEQYF.

The V gene is TRBV6-5, the J gene TRBJ1-2; D possibly corresponds to TRBD1 (5 bases). The germline gives CDR1 MNHEY, CDR2 SVGAGI. V was pared by 7 bases and J by 9 bases, with 15 bases between. The CDR3 is made up of 12 amino acids. CDR3 sequence: CASTLRGRRYTF. CDR3 DNA: TGTGCCAGCACTTTAAGGGGCAGGCGCTACACCTTC.

The DNA of the CDR3 is TGTGCCAGCAGGGGAGGGTTACTAGCGGGAGGCGATGAGCAGTTCTTC. It yields the protein CASRGGLLAGGDEQFF. The genes are TRBV28 and TRBJ2-1, with 12 bases matching TRBD2. Unmatched junction bases numbered 11, after V lost 6 bases and J lost 8 bases. The CDR3 contains 16 residues. CDR1 MDHEN and CDR2 SYDVKM come from the germline V gene.

This chain links TRBV18 with TRBJ1-1, with D perhaps matching TRBD1 (5 bases). Trimming took 1 base from V and 5 from J, leaving 5 bases between them. The CDR3 length is 12 residues. Germline loops: CDR1 KGHSH, CDR2 LQKENI. As DNA, the CDR3 is TGTGCCAGCTCACCACAGGGGACTGAAGCTTTCTTT. Encoded protein: CASSPQGTEAFF.

The rearrangement links TRBV30 to TRBJ2-3, with no clear D. The CDR3 is 14 amino acids. Trimming cost V 3 bases and J 7 bases, with 17 bases left between them. The germline V gene has CDR1 GTSNPN and CDR2 SVGIG (reference sequence). CDR3 DNA sequence: TGTGCCTGGAGCCCTGGCCTAGAACAACATACGCAGTATTTT. It specifies CAWSPGLEQHTQYF. Together with reference TRBV30 and TRBJ2-3, the CDR3 gives the full variable domain: SQTIHQWPATLVQPVGSPLSLECTVEGTSNPNLYWYRQAAGRGLQLLFYSVGIGQISSEVPQNLSASRPQDRQFILSSKKLLLSDSGFYLCAWSPGLEQHTQYFGPGTRLTVL.

This clone was seen a handful of times. The chain links TRBV29-1 to TRBJ1-3, with D tentatively TRBD1 (5 bases). The germline gives CDR1 SQVTM, CDR2 ANQGSEA. V shed 4 bases and J shed 0 bases, with 7 bases lying between them. The CDR3 length is 13 residues. CDR3 DNA sequence: TGCAGCGTTGGACAGAACTCTGGAAACACCATATATTTT. Protein: CSVGQNSGNTIYF. The whole variable domain, filled in from reference TRBV29-1 and TRBJ1-3, reads SAVISQKPSRDICQRGTSLTIQCQVDSQVTMMFWYRQQPGQSLTLIATANQGSEATYESGFVIDKFPISRPNLTFSTLTVSNMSPEDSSIYLCSVGQNSGNTIYFGEGSWLTVV.

This chain connects TRBV28 to TRBJ1-5; D unclear. CDR3 length: 12 amino acids. V was trimmed by 6 bases and J by 7 bases, leaving 10 bases between them. CDR1 and CDR2 from the germline V gene are MDHEN and SYDVKM. CDR3 sequence: CASRSGVQPQHF. The CDR3 bases are TGTGCCAGCAGATCAGGTGTCCAGCCCCAGCATTTT.

This chain connects TRBV6-5 to TRBJ2-3, with 7 bases fitting TRBD1. The CDR3 length is 15 residues. Per germline, CDR1 MNHEY and CDR2 SVGAGI. V was pared by 4 bases and J by 1 base, with 5 bases of the junction left unmatched. This CDR3 is CASSSTGYGTDTQYF. CDR3 nucleotides: TGTGCCAGCAGTTCGACAGGGTACGGCACAGATACGCAGTATTTT.

The CDR3 reads CASSPNTLRAQETQYF. The CDR3 DNA follows: TGTGCCAGCTCACCCAATACTCTGAGGGCGCAAGAGACCCAGTACTTC. The chain joins TRBV18 to TRBJ2-5; possibly TRBD2 for D (5 bases). The germline V gene encodes CDR1 KGHSH and CDR2 LQKENI. V shed 3 bases and J shed 2 bases, with 16 bases lying between them. This CDR3 region has 16 residues.

The chain is built from TRBV7-9 and TRBJ2-7, with 10 bases lining up with TRBD1. The J segment lost 4 bases and the V segment lost 4 bases, leaving 7 bases of the junction unmatched. This CDR3 has 15 residues. Germline V gene sequence: CDR1 SEHNR, CDR2 FQNEAQ (reference sequence). The CDR3 bases are TGTGCCAGCAGCTCCAGCCGGGACAGGGGATACGAGCAGTACTTC. Residues: CASSSSRDRGYEQYF.

The chain has TRBV18 and TRBJ2-7, with 8 bases that match TRBD1. Germline values: CDR1 KGHSH, CDR2 LQKENI. V was pared by 3 bases and J by 1 base, with 2 bases of the junction left unmatched. The length of the CDR3 is 14 residues. The CDR3 nucleotides read TGTGCCAGCTCACCGGACAGGGCTTCCTACGAGCAGTACTTC. Protein sequence: CASSPDRASYEQYF.

CDR3 bases: TGTGCCAGCAGGACCCTCCAGGGGGCCACTGAAGCTTTCTTT. Translating it yields CASRTLQGATEAFF. This rearrangement joins TRBV2 to TRBJ1-1; 8 bases fit TRBD1. The CDR3 length is 14 residues. J lost 4 bases, V lost 6 bases, and 7 bases had no gene match. Germline V gene data show CDR1 as SNHLY and CDR2 as FYNNEI.